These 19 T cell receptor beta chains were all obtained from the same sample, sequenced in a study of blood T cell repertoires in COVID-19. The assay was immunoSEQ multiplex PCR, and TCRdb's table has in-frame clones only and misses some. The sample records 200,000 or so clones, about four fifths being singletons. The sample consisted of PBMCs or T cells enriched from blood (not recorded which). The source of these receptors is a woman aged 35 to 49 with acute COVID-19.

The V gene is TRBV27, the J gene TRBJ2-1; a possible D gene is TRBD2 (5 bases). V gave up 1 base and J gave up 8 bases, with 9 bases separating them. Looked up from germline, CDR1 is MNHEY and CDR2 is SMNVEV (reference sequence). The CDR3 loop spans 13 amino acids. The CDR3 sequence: CASSLYWGDEQFF. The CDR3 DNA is TGTGCCAGCAGTTTATATTGGGGAGATGAGCAGTTCTTC.

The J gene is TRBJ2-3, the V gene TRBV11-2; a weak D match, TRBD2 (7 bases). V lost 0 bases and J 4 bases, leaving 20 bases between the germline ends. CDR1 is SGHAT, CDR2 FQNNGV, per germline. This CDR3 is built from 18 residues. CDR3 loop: CASSLDPPGGWGADTQYF. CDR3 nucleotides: TGTGCCAGCAGCTTAGACCCCCCGGGGGGCTGGGGTGCAGATACGCAGTATTTT.

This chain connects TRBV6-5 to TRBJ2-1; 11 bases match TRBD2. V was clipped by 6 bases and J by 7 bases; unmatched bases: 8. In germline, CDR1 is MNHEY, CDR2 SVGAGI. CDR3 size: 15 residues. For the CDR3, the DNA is TGTGCCAGCAGCCTTACTAGCGGGAGACAGAATGAGCAGTTCTTC. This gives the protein CASSLTSGRQNEQFF.

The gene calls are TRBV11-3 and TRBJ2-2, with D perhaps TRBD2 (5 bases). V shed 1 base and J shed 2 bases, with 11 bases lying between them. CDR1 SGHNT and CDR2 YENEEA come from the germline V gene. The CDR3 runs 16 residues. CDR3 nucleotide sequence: TGTGCCAGCAGCTTAGTCCCGGGATTAAACACCGGGGAGCTGTTTTTT. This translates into CASSLVPGLNTGELFF.

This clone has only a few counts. Here the CDR3 DNA reads TGTGCCAGCAGCCAGACGGGACTAGAGACCTCCTACGAGCAGTACTTC. This translates into CASSQTGLETSYEQYF. This chain uses TRBV4-2 with TRBJ2-7; 8 nucleotides align to TRBD2. The V and J ends lost 3 bases and 0 bases, in that order; junction bases with no gene match: 7. From germline, CDR1 is LGHNA and CDR2 YNFKEQ. CDR3 length: 16 amino acids.

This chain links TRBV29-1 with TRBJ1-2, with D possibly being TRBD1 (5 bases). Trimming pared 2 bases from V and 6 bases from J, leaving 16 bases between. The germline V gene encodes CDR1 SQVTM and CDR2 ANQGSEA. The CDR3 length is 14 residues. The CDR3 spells CSVELLGGSDGYTF. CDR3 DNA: TGCAGCGTTGAACTACTGGGGGGGTCCGATGGCTACACCTTC.

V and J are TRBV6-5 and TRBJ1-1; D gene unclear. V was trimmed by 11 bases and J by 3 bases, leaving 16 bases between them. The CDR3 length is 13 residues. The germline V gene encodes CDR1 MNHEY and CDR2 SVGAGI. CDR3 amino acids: CAVGRQKDTEAFF. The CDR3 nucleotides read TGTGCCGTAGGGAGACAAAAGGACACTGAAGCTTTCTTT.

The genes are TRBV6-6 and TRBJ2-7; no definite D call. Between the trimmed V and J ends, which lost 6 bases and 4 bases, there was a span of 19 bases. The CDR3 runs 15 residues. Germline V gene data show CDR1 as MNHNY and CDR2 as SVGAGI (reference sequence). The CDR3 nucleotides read TGTGCCAGCAGCACTATCGGTGGCCTTGGATACGAGCAGTACTTC. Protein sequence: CASSTIGGLGYEQYF.

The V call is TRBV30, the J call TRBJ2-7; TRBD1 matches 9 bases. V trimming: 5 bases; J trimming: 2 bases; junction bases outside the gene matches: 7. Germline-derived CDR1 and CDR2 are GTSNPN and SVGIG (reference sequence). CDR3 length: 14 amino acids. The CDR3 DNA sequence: TGTGCCTGGGGGGGGACAGGGCTGACCTACGAGCAGTACTTC. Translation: CAWGGTGLTYEQYF.

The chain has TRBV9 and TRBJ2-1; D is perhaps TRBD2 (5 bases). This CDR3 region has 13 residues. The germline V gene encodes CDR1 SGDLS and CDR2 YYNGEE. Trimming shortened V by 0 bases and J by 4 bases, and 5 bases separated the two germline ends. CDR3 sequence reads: CASSVAGYNEQFF. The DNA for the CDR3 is TGTGCCAGCAGCGTAGCGGGGTACAATGAGCAGTTCTTC.

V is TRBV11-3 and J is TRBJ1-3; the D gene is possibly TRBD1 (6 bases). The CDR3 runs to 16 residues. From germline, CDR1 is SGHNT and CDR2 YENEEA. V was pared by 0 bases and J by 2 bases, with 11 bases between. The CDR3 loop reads CASSLDSQGPGNTIYF. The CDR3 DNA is TGTGCCAGCAGCTTAGATTCCCAGGGGCCTGGAAACACCATATATTTT.

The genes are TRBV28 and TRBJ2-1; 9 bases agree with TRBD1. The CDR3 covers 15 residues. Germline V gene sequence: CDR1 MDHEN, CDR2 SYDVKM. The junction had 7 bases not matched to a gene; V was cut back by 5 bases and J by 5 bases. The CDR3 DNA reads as TGTGCCAGCAGTCCATGGGACAGGGTGGACAATGAGCAGTTCTTC. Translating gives CASSPWDRVDNEQFF.

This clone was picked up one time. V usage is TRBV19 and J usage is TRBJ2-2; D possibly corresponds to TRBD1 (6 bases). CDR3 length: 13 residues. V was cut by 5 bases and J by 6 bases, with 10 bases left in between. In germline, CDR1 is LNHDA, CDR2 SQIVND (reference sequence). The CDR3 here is CASSHGTSGELFF. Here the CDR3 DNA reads TGTGCCAGTAGTCACGGGACATCCGGGGAGCTGTTTTTT.

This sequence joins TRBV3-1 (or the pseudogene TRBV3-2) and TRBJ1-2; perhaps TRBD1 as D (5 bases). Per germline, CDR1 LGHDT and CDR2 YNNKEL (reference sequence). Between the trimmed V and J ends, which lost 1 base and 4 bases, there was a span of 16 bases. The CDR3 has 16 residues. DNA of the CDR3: TGTGCCAGCAGCCAAGTTTCTGGACATTACATCTATGGCTACACCTTC. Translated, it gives CASSQVSGHYIYGYTF.

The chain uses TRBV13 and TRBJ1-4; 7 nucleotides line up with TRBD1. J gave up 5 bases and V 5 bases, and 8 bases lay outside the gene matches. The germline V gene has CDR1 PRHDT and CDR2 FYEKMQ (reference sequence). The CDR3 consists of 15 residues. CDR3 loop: CASSVSGTVNEKLFF. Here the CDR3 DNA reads TGTGCCAGCAGCGTCTCCGGGACAGTAAATGAAAAACTGTTTTTT.

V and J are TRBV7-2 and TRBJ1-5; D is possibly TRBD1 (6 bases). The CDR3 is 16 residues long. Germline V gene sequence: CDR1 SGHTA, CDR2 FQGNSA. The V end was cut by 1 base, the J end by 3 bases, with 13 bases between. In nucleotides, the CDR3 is TGTGCCAGCAGCTTAGGTGGCAGGGGCTACAATCAGCCCCAGCATTTT. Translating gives CASSLGGRGYNQPQHF.

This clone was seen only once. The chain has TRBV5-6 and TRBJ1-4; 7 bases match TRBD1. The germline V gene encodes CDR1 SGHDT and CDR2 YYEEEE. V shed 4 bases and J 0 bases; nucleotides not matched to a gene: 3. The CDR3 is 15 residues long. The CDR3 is CASSGTGATNEKLFF. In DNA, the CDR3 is TGTGCCAGCAGCGGAACAGGGGCAACTAATGAAAAACTGTTTTTT.

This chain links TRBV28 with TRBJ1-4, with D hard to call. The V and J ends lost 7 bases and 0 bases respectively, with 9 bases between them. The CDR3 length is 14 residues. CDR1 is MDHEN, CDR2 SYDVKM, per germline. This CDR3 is CASTFGATNEKLFF. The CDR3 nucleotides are TGTGCCAGCACCTTCGGGGCAACTAATGAAAAACTGTTTTTT. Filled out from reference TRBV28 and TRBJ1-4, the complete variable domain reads DVKVTQSSRYLVKRTGEKVFLECVQDMDHENMFWYRQDPGLGLRLIYFSYDVKMKEKGDIPEGYSVSREKKERFSLILESASTNQTSMYLCASTFGATNEKLFFGSGTQLSVL.

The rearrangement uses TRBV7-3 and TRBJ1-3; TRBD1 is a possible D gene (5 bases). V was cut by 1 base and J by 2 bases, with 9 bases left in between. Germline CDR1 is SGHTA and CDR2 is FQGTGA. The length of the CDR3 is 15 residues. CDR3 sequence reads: CASSLSPGPGNTIYF. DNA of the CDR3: TGTGCCAGCAGCTTAAGCCCAGGGCCTGGAAACACCATATATTTT.